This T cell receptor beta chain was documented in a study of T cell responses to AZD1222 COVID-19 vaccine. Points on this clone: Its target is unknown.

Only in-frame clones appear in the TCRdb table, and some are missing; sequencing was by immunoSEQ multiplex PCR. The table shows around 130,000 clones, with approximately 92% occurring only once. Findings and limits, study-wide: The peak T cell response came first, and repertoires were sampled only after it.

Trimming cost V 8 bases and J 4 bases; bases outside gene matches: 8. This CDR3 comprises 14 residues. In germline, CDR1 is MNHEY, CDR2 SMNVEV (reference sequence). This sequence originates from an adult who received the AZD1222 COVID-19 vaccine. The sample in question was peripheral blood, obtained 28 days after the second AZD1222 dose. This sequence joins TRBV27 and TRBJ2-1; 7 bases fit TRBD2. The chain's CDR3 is CASSGGRGYNEQFF. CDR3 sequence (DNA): TGTGCCAGCTCCGGAGGGCGGGGGTACAATGAGCAGTTCTTC.